This T cell receptor beta chain emerged from a study of control samples from healthy donors and cancer patients. The CDR3 covers 15 residues. V trimming: 4 bases; J trimming: 6 bases; junction bases outside the gene matches: 9. The V gene's germline CDR1 is SGHAT and CDR2 FQNNGV. The repertoire was sequenced with immunoSEQ multiplex PCR; TCRdb's copy has only in-frame clones and lacks some. The sample consists of roughly 150,000 clones, about 94% of them appearing once. V gene TRBV11-2 combines with J gene TRBJ1-5; 7 bases map to TRBD1. The sample was blood. This receptor was obtained from a man aged 45 to 65 in good health. The CDR3: CASSSAPDRSQPQHF. In nucleotides, the CDR3 is TGTGCCAGCAGCTCGGCCCCGGACAGGAGTCAGCCCCAGCATTTT.